What follows is one T cell receptor (beta chain) and its context. These data originate in a study of PD-1 blockade in classical Hodgkin lymphoma. No patient escaped relapse after autologous stem cell transplantation, and brentuximab vedotin exposure varied. Profiled with immunoSEQ multiplex PCR; TCRdb holds only in-frame clones, not every one. Among roughly 150,000 clones listed, less than 80% were seen once. The CDR3 has 14 amino acids. V lost 1 base and J lost 3, with 10 bases in between. Germline loops: CDR1 KGHSH, CDR2 LQKENI. V is TRBV18 and J is TRBJ2-7; maybe TRBD2 (5 bases). The sequence was obtained from a human donor with classical Hodgkin lymphoma. Source: peripheral blood mononuclear cells (PBMCs), taken before the second cycle of nivolumab. CDR3 DNA sequence: TGTGCCAGCTCACCACACGGACTTCTCTACGAGCAGTACTTC. It is translated as CASSPHGLLYEQYF. Together with reference TRBV18 and TRBJ2-7, the CDR3 gives the full variable domain: NAGVMQNPRHLVRRRGQEARLRCSPMKGHSHVYWYRQLPEEGLKFMVYLQKENIIDESGMPKERFSAEFPKEGPSILRIQQVVRGDSAAYFCASSPHGLLYEQYFGPGTRLTVT.